There are a few counts of the clone carrying this T cell receptor beta chain. These data are taken from a study of chronic HIV infection and antiretroviral therapy. TCRdb redid the calling of the 5' RACE reads with MiXCR, one entry per CDR3 protein. The sample lists about 48,000 distinct CDR3 sequences; approximately 19% were seen once. V lost 1 base and J 1 base, leaving 15 bases between the germline ends. Germline lookup yields CDR1 SGDLS and CDR2 YYNGEE. The length of the CDR3 is 18 residues. Sequencing input: peripheral blood. The chain joins TRBV9 to TRBJ2-6, with no clear D. This TCR was recovered from an adult who had HIV and had not received antiretroviral therapy, or was an uninfected healthy control (not recorded which). The CDR3 is CASSVTSVVASGANVLTF. The CDR3 bases are TGTGCCAGCAGCGTAACCTCCGTTGTTGCTTCTGGGGCCAACGTCCTGACTTTC.